This T cell receptor (beta chain) was documented in a study of cytomegalovirus exposure and HLA in healthy donors. Findings of the study overall: CMV serostatus alone was available as immune exposure information. As was reported, the HLA-A and HLA-B alleles of most subjects were accurately predicted from TCR beta sequences.

Germline CDR1 and CDR2: KGHSH and LQKENI. There are 18 residues in the CDR3. Losses at the gene ends were 0 bases for V and 6 bases for J; bases not matched to a gene: 15. Vbeta (60) and Jbeta (13) primers were used in the PCR. Study processing details: The authors later counted roughly 79 million unique TCR beta chains, roughly 10 million of them shared. TCRdb keeps only in-frame clones here, not all; method: immunoSEQ multiplex PCR. D and trimming were read from the DNA, whereas the V and J calls and clone size are those reported in that table. Of under 200,000 clones in the sample, 86% are singletons; the top ten hold less than 0.4%. Regarding this clone: The antigen is undetermined.

The V and J genes are TRBV18 and TRBJ1-2, with 8 nucleotides matching TRBD1. Sequencing was performed on PBMCs. The TCR originated in a woman aged 25 to 39 in good health and CMV-seronegative. CDR3 nucleotide sequence: TGTGCCAGCTCACCACCGATCGTGCCCCGGACAGGGACTCATGGCTACACCTTC. Protein product: CASSPPIVPRTGTHGYTF. The variable domain in full, with the rest retrieved from reference TRBV18 and TRBJ1-2, is NAGVMQNPRHLVRRRGQEARLRCSPMKGHSHVYWYRQLPEEGLKFMVYLQKENIIDESGMPKERFSAEFPKEGPSILRIQQVVRGDSAAYFCASSPPIVPRTGTHGYTFGSGTRLTVV.